This T cell receptor (beta chain) appears in the sequencing data of a study of T cells in Graves' hyperthyroidism and ophthalmopathy. This CDR3 has 16 amino acids. V shed 2 bases and J 12 bases; nucleotides not matched to a gene: 13. CDR1 LNHDA and CDR2 SQIVND come from the germline V gene (reference sequence). Study-wide points: Blood also showed most of the thyroid clonotypes that were expanded above 0.001.

As for this clonotype: Its antigen is undetermined.

Graves' hyperthyroidism without ophthalmopathy progression within 18 months was termed stable. Not enrolled were patients with uncontrolled infection, other autoimmune disease, pregnancy or lactation. Using around 10 ml of fresh peripheral blood, PBMCs were prepared. TCR beta CDR3 regions were amplified from RNA. When the TCR CDR3 underwent first-round RT-PCR, the HTBI primer set was used. TCRdb used MiXCR to reprocess the multiplex PCR reads, holding one entry per CDR3 protein. Of 700,000 or so distinct CDR3 sequences in the sample, roughly 17% are singletons; the top ten hold under 10%. The sequence came from a young man with Graves' hyperthyroidism. The rearrangement links TRBV19 to TRBJ2-1; 10 bases line up with TRBD2. The source material was blood. CDR3 sequence: CASSIIGLAGDFAQFF. The CDR3 DNA is TGTGCCAGTAGTATAATAGGCCTAGCGGGAGACTTCGCGCAGTTCTTC.